One T cell receptor beta chain is described in this entry. The antigen remains unidentified. The PCR employed 60 Vbeta primers together with 13 Jbeta primers. Per the original methods: Counted up in a later analysis, unique TCR beta chains came to roughly 80 million, with around 10 million shared. Libraries were prepared by immunoSEQ multiplex PCR; TCRdb keeps only in-frame clonotypes and omits some of them. For V, J and clone size, that table is used; D and trimming come from the DNA. The sample lists approximately 130,000 clones, roughly four fifths occurring once. The entry originates in a study of cytomegalovirus exposure and HLA in healthy donors. V shed 2 bases, J shed 2 bases, and the junction held 3 bases outside the gene matches. Looked up from germline, CDR1 is SNHLY and CDR2 is FYNNEI. CDR3 length: 16 residues. Study results and limitations: Reports indicate that TCR beta sequences accurately predicted the HLA-A and HLA-B alleles of most subjects. When analyzed later, a missense DCLRE1C variant was found to be linked to TCR beta V- and J-gene trimming. In a later analysis, DRB1 alleles had the most associated TCRs; HLA-C alleles the fewest.

This sequence originates from a boy between 5 and 17 years old in good health and CMV-seronegative. Material for sequencing was PBMCs. The chain employs TRBV2 and TRBJ2-6; 7 bases fit TRBD1. This CDR3 reads CASSENRGAGANVLTF. CDR3 nucleotide sequence: TGTGCCAGCAGTGAAAACAGGGGAGCTGGGGCCAACGTCCTGACTTTC.